The rows below give T cell receptor beta chains drawn from one sample of a study of T cells after posttransplantation cyclophosphamide. Clones were sequenced by immunoSEQ multiplex PCR, and TCRdb holds only the in-frame ones, with some missing. The sample consists of approximately 15,000 clones, about four fifths of them appearing once. The material was PBMCs, obtained around 64 weeks after allogeneic stem cell transplant with calcineurin inhibitor and methotrexate. The origin of the receptors is a young adult male patient who received an allogeneic stem cell transplant from an unrelated donor, was CMV-positive, and had acute and chronic GVHD. Some of these T cells may belong to the graft donor. Each CDR3 is given with its conserved first and last residue. The order of the fields is V gene, J gene, D gene, clone size, CDR3 protein, CDR3 DNA. The D gene is left open where the match is weak. Expanded clones are given a class, and other clones once, few, many or no size at all.

V: TRBV5-4
J: TRBJ1-5
D: -
size: -
CDR3: CASSQEGRAPPQHF
DNA: TGTGCCAGCAGCCAGGAGGGGAGGGCACCGCCCCAGCATTTT

V: TRBV20-1
J: TRBJ1-1
D: -
size: -
CDR3: CSASFSEAFF
DNA: TGCAGTGCTAGTTTTAGTGAAGCTTTCTTT

V: TRBV11-2
J: TRBJ2-7
D: -
size: -
CDR3: CASSPVGGGEQYF
DNA: TGTGCCAGCAGCCCGGTAGGGGGTGGGGAGCAGTACTTC

V: TRBV19
J: TRBJ1-6
D: -
size: -
CDR3: CASRRGAQDNSPPHF
DNA: TGTGCCAGCCGTCGGGGGGCGCAAGATAATTCACCCCCCCACTTT

V: TRBV28
J: TRBJ2-7
D: -
size: -
CDR3: CASKTLQGGSYEQYF
DNA: TGTGCCAGCAAAACCCTACAGGGTGGCTCCTACGAGCAGTACTTC

V: TRBV6-1
J: TRBJ1-2
D: TRBD1
size: -
CDR3: CASGGRGQGWAGYAF
DNA: TGTGCCAGCGGAGGTAGAGGACAGGGGTGGGCTGGCTACGCCTTC

V: TRBV10-2
J: TRBJ2-1
D: TRBD2
size: -
CDR3: CASSSSGLGEQFF
DNA: TGCGCCAGCAGCTCTAGCGGCTTGGGTGAGCAGTTCTTC

V: TRBV13
J: TRBJ2-1
D: TRBD2
size: -
CDR3: CASSAVGLAATNEQFF
DNA: TGTGCCAGCAGCGCCGTAGGGCTAGCGGCCACCAATGAGCAGTTCTTC

V: TRBV6-5
J: TRBJ2-1
D: -
size: -
CDR3: CASGPDSSYNEQFF
DNA: TGTGCCAGCGGACCGGACAGTTCCTACAATGAGCAGTTCTTC

V: TRBV19
J: TRBJ1-4
D: TRBD1
size: once
CDR3: CASSTTLIRTGDEKLFF
DNA: TGTGCCAGTAGTACCACCCTGATTCGGACAGGGGATGAAAAACTGTTTTTT

V: TRBV27
J: TRBJ1-1
D: -
size: -
CDR3: CASSPQEGIKTEAFF
DNA: TGTGCCAGCAGTCCCCAGGAGGGGATTAAAACTGAAGCTTTCTTT

V: TRBV21-1
J: TRBJ2-1
D: -
size: -
CDR3: CASSKGTGKLSYNEQFF
DNA: TGTGCCAGCAGCAAAGGGACAGGGAAACTCTCCTACAATGAGCAGTTCTTC

V: TRBV2
J: TRBJ2-5
D: -
size: -
CDR3: CASTPGGPPETQYF
DNA: TGTGCCAGCACCCCCGGCGGGCCTCCAGAGACCCAGTACTTC

V: TRBV10-1
J: TRBJ2-1
D: TRBD1
size: -
CDR3: CASNGQGIGDEQFF
DNA: TGCGCCAGCAATGGACAGGGGATAGGCGATGAGCAGTTCTTC

V: TRBV28
J: TRBJ2-7
D: -
size: -
CDR3: CASSFGTDEQYF
DNA: TGTGCCAGCAGTTTCGGGACTGACGAGCAGTACTTC

V: TRBV20-1
J: TRBJ2-1
D: -
size: -
CDR3: CSAGGLNEQFF
DNA: TGCAGTGCGGGGGGGCTCAATGAGCAGTTCTTC

V: TRBV30
J: TRBJ2-3
D: -
size: -
CDR3: CAWHIANTQYF
DNA: TGTGCCTGGCATATAGCGAATACGCAGTATTTT

V: TRBV28
J: TRBJ2-3
D: TRBD2
size: -
CDR3: CASSSRLAGTDTQYF
DNA: TGTGCCAGCAGCTCCCGCCTAGCGGGCACAGATACGCAGTATTTT

V: TRBV5-4
J: TRBJ1-1
D: TRBD1
size: -
CDR3: CAGSSGGPRGTEAFF
DNA: TGTGCCGGCTCATCAGGGGGTCCGCGGGGTACTGAAGCTTTCTTT

V: TRBV4-2
J: TRBJ2-7
D: TRBD1
size: -
CDR3: CASSLGQGISYEQYF
DNA: TGTGCCAGCAGCCTCGGACAGGGAATCTCCTACGAGCAGTACTTC

V: TRBV6-6
J: TRBJ2-7
D: -
size: once
CDR3: CASSYPSDGAPYEQYF
DNA: TGTGCCAGCAGTTACCCGTCCGATGGGGCCCCCTACGAGCAGTACTTC

V: TRBV28
J: TRBJ2-1
D: -
size: -
CDR3: CASMEGTPTGDEQFF
DNA: TGTGCCAGCATGGAGGGGACCCCTACGGGGGATGAGCAGTTCTTC

V: TRBV28
J: TRBJ2-1
D: TRBD2
size: -
CDR3: CASSLQREGRPEQFF
DNA: TGTGCCAGCAGTTTACAGCGGGAGGGCCGTCCTGAGCAGTTCTTC

V: TRBV27
J: TRBJ1-1
D: -
size: -
CDR3: CASSLYGNTEAFF
DNA: TGTGCCAGCAGTTTATACGGGAACACTGAAGCTTTCTTT

V: TRBV10-3
J: TRBJ1-6
D: TRBD1
size: -
CDR3: CATRDSKNSPLHF
DNA: TGTGCCACCCGGGACAGCAAAAATTCACCCCTCCACTTT

V: TRBV6-5
J: TRBJ1-2
D: -
size: few
CDR3: CASSYARRGNYGYTF
DNA: TGTGCCAGCAGTTACGCGCGTAGGGGGAACTATGGCTACACCTTC

V: TRBV5-4
J: TRBJ2-5
D: TRBD2
size: once
CDR3: CASSLVTGTRQETQYF
DNA: TGTGCCAGCAGCTTGGTAACCGGGACTAGACAAGAGACCCAGTACTTC

V: TRBV10-2
J: TRBJ2-7
D: TRBD2
size: -
CDR3: CASSGTSGSYEQYF
DNA: TGCGCCAGCAGTGGGACTAGCGGGTCCTACGAGCAGTACTTC

V: TRBV6-5
J: TRBJ1-3
D: TRBD1
size: few
CDR3: CASSFGTGTGNTIYF
DNA: TGTGCCAGCAGTTTCGGGACAGGGACTGGAAACACCATATATTTT

V: TRBV6-6
J: TRBJ2-7
D: TRBD1
size: -
CDR3: CASSSSGTAYEQYF
DNA: TGTGCCAGCAGTTCATCAGGGACAGCCTACGAGCAGTACTTC

V: TRBV7-2
J: TRBJ1-5
D: -
size: -
CDR3: CASSLEAGQPQHF
DNA: TGTGCCAGCAGCTTAGAGGCGGGTCAGCCCCAGCATTTT

V: TRBV7-3
J: TRBJ1-5
D: TRBD1
size: -
CDR3: CASSAGQAQPQHF
DNA: TGTGCCAGCAGCGCCGGACAGGCACAGCCCCAGCATTTT

V: TRBV7-8
J: TRBJ2-3
D: -
size: -
CDR3: CASSLLARVTDTQYF
DNA: TGTGCCAGCAGCTTACTCGCCAGGGTCACAGATACGCAGTATTTT

V: TRBV11-2
J: TRBJ2-5
D: TRBD1
size: once
CDR3: CASFNRGGETQYF
DNA: TGTGCCAGCTTTAACAGGGGTGGAGAGACCCAGTACTTC

V: TRBV7-9
J: TRBJ2-7
D: TRBD1
size: medium-sized
CDR3: CASSPRDRGTYEQYF
DNA: TGTGCCAGCAGCCCCCGGGACAGGGGGACCTACGAGCAGTACTTC